The 21 T cell receptor beta chains given below trace back to one sample, sequenced in a study of CD8 T cells in ankylosing spondylitis. TCRdb processed the 5' RACE reads anew with MiXCR; each CDR3 protein has one entry. Among about 130,000 distinct CDR3 sequences listed, approximately 9.7% were seen once. The sequencing sample was made of blood, either unsorted or a sorted T cell fraction (not recorded which). The origin of the receptors is a male donor with ankylosing spondylitis or in good health (not recorded which).

This clonotype has just a few counts. V is TRBV15 and J is TRBJ2-1, with TRBD1 as a possible D gene (5 bases). Trimming removed 0 bases at V and 3 bases at J, with 15 bases between. The CDR3 length is 17 residues. Per germline, CDR1 LNHNV and CDR2 YYDKDF (reference sequence). CDR3 residues: CATSRDAQHDSYNEQFF. The CDR3 DNA reads as TGTGCCACCAGCAGAGATGCCCAGCACGACAGCTACAATGAGCAGTTCTTC.

This clonotype was found many times. The chain links TRBV9 to TRBJ2-7, with 8 bases fitting TRBD1. Trimming removed 4 bases from V and 1 base from J; junction bases left unmatched: 7. The V gene's germline CDR1 is SGDLS and CDR2 YYNGEE. This CDR3 is 15 amino acids long. The chain's CDR3 is CASSPRTGSSYEQYF. The CDR3 DNA reads TGTGCCAGCAGCCCAAGGACAGGGTCATCCTACGAGCAGTACTTC.

This clonotype was counted ten times or more. CDR3 nucleotide sequence: TGTGCCAGCAGCTTACGGCAGGGAAGTTTTTACGGGCACGAGCAGTACTTC. Amino acids: CASSLRQGSFYGHEQYF. The chain links TRBV7-2 to TRBJ2-7; perhaps TRBD1 as D (5 bases). The V gene's germline CDR1 is SGHTA and CDR2 FQGNSA. The V end lost 2 bases, the J end lost 5 bases, and 22 bases lay between the germline ends. The CDR3 contains 17 residues.

This clonotype has at least ten counts. This rearrangement joins TRBV9 to TRBJ1-2; the D is unclear. This CDR3 spans 13 amino acids. Germline-derived CDR1 and CDR2 are SGDLS and YYNGEE. Deletions cut 5 bases from V and 3 bases from J, with 11 bases between. The CDR3 DNA reads as TGTGCCAGCAGTCTCCGTCTGTACTATGGCTACACCTTC. Its protein product is CASSLRLYYGYTF.

This clonotype occurred many times. The V gene is TRBV7-2, the J gene TRBJ2-4; no clear D gene. The CDR3 consists of 15 residues. V lost 5 bases to trimming and J lost 6 bases, with 17 bases between them. Germline V gene lookup returns CDR1 SGHTA and CDR2 FQGNSA. CDR3 bases: TGTGCCAGCAGCCTAGGCGTACGGCCTACAAACATTCAGTACTTC. Translation gives CASSLGVRPTNIQYF.

This clonotype was picked up many times. The genes are TRBV6-5 and TRBJ2-1; D is tentatively TRBD1 or TRBD2 (5 bases each). Germline V gives CDR1 MNHEY, CDR2 SVGAGI. Trimming removed 11 bases from V and 5 bases from J, with 13 bases in between. The CDR3 has 12 residues. CDR3 coding DNA: TGTGCCTGTCGGGACGGACACAATGAGCAGTTCTTC. This translates into CACRDGHNEQFF.

The chain joins TRBV6-5 to TRBJ2-5, with 8 nucleotides matching TRBD1. The CDR3 is made up of 14 amino acids. After removal of 4 bases from V and 2 bases from J, the junction contained 3 bases not matched to a gene. Germline loops: CDR1 MNHEY, CDR2 SVGAGI. The CDR3 DNA follows: TGTGCCAGCAGTTCCGGGACAGGTCAAGAGACCCAGTACTTC. Translation gives CASSSGTGQETQYF.

The chain couples TRBV6-1 to TRBJ2-2; TRBD1 agrees at 7 bases. Germline V gene data show CDR1 as MNHNS and CDR2 as SASEGT. Trimming cost V 5 bases and J 4 bases; bases outside gene matches: 10. This CDR3 has 16 amino acids. This CDR3 reads CASSRRTGTATGELFF. As DNA, the CDR3 is TGTGCCAGCAGTCGGCGAACCGGGACAGCCACCGGGGAGCTGTTTTTT.

The J gene is TRBJ2-5, the V gene TRBV20-1, with 7 positions matching TRBD2. The ends lost 5 bases at V and 5 bases at J; junction bases unmatched: 20. Per the germline V gene, CDR1 is DFQATT and CDR2 is SNEGSKA (reference sequence). This CDR3 comprises 17 residues. CDR3: CSAPIHPRRELGETQYF. CDR3 nucleotide sequence: TGCAGTGCTCCGATCCACCCTCGGCGGGAGCTTGGGGAGACCCAGTACTTC.

The chain is built from TRBV15 and TRBJ1-3; no clear D. The length of the CDR3 is 15 residues. CDR1 is LNHNV, CDR2 YYDKDF, per germline (reference sequence). V lost 0 bases to trimming and J lost 3 bases, with 9 bases between them. The CDR3 loop is CATSRDLSGGNTIYF. CDR3 coding DNA: TGTGCCACCAGCAGAGATCTTTCGGGTGGAAACACCATATATTTT.

The rearrangement links TRBV20-1 to TRBJ2-7; D is undetermined. V lost 0 bases and J lost 0, with 21 bases in between. Germline V gene lookup returns CDR1 DFQATT and CDR2 SNEGSKA (reference sequence). This CDR3 contains 18 residues. CDR3: CSARDRADPRLLSYEQYF. The CDR3 nucleotides read TGCAGTGCTAGAGATCGGGCAGACCCTCGCCTTCTCTCCTACGAGCAGTACTTC.

The rearrangement links TRBV21-1 to TRBJ2-3; TRBD1, the D gene given by the table, was not confirmed from the DNA. TRBV21-1 is a recognized pseudogene. The CDR3 is 15 amino acids. DNA for the CDR3: TGTGCCAGCAGCAAGCCCGGGGGGCGCACAGATACGCAGTATTTT. Amino acid sequence: CASSKPGGRTDTQYF.

The sample holds many counts of this clonotype. The chain couples TRBV6-1 to TRBJ2-7, with 7 bases identical to TRBD2. Germline CDR1 reads MNHNS; CDR2 reads SASEGT. The CDR3 runs to 15 residues. With 7 bases clipped from V and 4 bases from J, the junction kept 13 bases outside the gene matches. This CDR3 is CASTYGAGEYYEQYF. CDR3 in DNA: TGTGCCAGCACCTACGGGGCGGGAGAGTATTACGAGCAGTACTTC.

The chain uses TRBV24-1 and TRBJ2-7; D is uncertain. CDR3 size: 13 residues. The ends were cut back, 4 bases at V and 2 bases at J, with 8 bases in the middle. Germline loops: CDR1 KGHDR, CDR2 SFDVKD. The CDR3 region is CATSDGKTYEQYF. CDR3 DNA: TGTGCCACCAGTGACGGTAAAACCTACGAGCAGTACTTC.

This clonotype has ten or more counts. This chain joins TRBV6-2 or TRBV6-3 and TRBJ2-3; TRBD2 might be the D (5 bases). Germline CDR1 and CDR2: MNHEY and SVGEGT. The CDR3 loop spans 17 amino acids. Trimming stripped 6 bases from V and 0 bases from J, with 19 bases between. CDR3 amino acids: CASSNTRLTRSTDTQYF. Written as DNA, the CDR3 is TGTGCCAGCAGCAATACCCGACTAACGAGGAGCACAGATACGCAGTATTTT.

This clonotype was found a few times. The chain combines TRBV11-2 with TRBJ2-7, with TRBD2 as a possible D gene (6 bases). Germline assignment: CDR1 SGHAT and CDR2 FQNNGV. This CDR3 is 20 amino acids long. Deletions cut 2 bases from V and 2 bases from J, with 28 bases between. The CDR3 DNA sequence: TGTGCCAGCAGCTTAAGGGGTCGGGGGTTATCTAGAAGTCAAGCCTACGAGCAGTACTTC. Translation: CASSLRGRGLSRSQAYEQYF.

This clonotype was recorded at least ten times. The rearrangement links TRBV7-2 to TRBJ2-7, with D possibly TRBD1 on 6 matching bases. The V end was cut by 1 base, the J end by 5 bases, with 15 bases between. Germline CDR1 SGHTA, CDR2 FQGNSA. The CDR3 spans 15 residues. Here the CDR3 reads CASSLGGQGFNEQYF. DNA for the CDR3: TGTGCCAGCAGCTTAGGGGGGCAGGGGTTCAACGAGCAGTACTTC.

The V call is TRBV20-1, the J call TRBJ2-7, with D perhaps matching TRBD1 (6 bases). This CDR3 has 14 residues. The ends were cut back, 3 bases at V and 3 bases at J, with 15 bases in the middle. Germline V gives CDR1 DFQATT, CDR2 SNEGSKA (reference sequence). DNA for the CDR3: TGCAGTGCTAGCCGGACAGTTTTAATCTACGAGCAGTACTTC. Its protein is CSASRTVLIYEQYF.

This clonotype was picked up many times. The rearrangement uses TRBV7-9 and TRBJ2-4, with a tentative D call TRBD1 (6 bases). This CDR3 is built from 14 residues. Germline CDR1 SEHNR, CDR2 FQNEAQ (reference sequence). V was shortened by 7 bases and J by 5 bases, with 15 bases between the two germline ends. CDR3 bases: TGTGCCAGCACCCGTAAGGGGGATCAAAACATTCAGTACTTC. It translates to CASTRKGDQNIQYF.

This clonotype was detected many times. This sequence joins TRBV28 and TRBJ2-6; 8 positions agree with TRBD1. CDR1 and CDR2 from the germline V gene are MDHEN and SYDVKM. After removal of 6 bases from V and 4 bases from J, the junction contained 14 bases not matched to a gene. CDR3 length: 18 amino acids. The CDR3 sequence is CASSWDRLLFLGANVLTF. DNA for the CDR3: TGTGCCAGCAGCTGGGACAGGTTACTCTTCTTGGGGGCCAACGTCCTGACTTTC.

This clonotype was counted many times. This chain connects TRBV7-9 to TRBJ2-7, with D uncertain. CDR1 SEHNR and CDR2 FQNEAQ come from the germline V gene (reference sequence). This CDR3 contains 13 residues. V shed 3 bases and J shed 4 bases, with 10 bases lying between them. The CDR3, as DNA: TGTGCCAGCAGCTTTGCTCCAGAGTACGAGCAGTACTTC. Protein sequence: CASSFAPEYEQYF.